This TCR beta chain was obtained from a study of T cell changes during pregnancy in multiple sclerosis (dated by TCRdb to between 2019 and 2020). Background on the whole study: The study looked at changes in the T cell repertoire across pregnancy in women with multiple sclerosis.

Details on this clone: Its antigen remains undetermined. No base quality information exists; no much larger clone differs at one position.

Library generation was performed with the immunoSEQ multiplex PCR assay. The immuneACCESS repertoire file appears here via TCRdb, limited to in-frame rearrangements. These files lack a portion of the clones; in checked studies, under half of the deficit traces to unresolved V genes, and the cause of the others is not known. The sample includes 70,000 to 95,000 clones, with over 80% observed a single time. The top ten constitute 4.3% of the sample. The germline V gene yields SGHVS for CDR1 and FNYEAQ for CDR2. Counted from cysteine to phenylalanine, this CDR3 has 14 amino acids. Only the CDR3 DNA is retained, 42 bases long and in frame from the first base. V lost 3 bases and J lost 1 base; the stretch between them is 9 bases long.

The V gene is TRBV7-6 and the J gene is TRBJ1-1; a tentative D call is TRBD1 (5 bases match). Sample: peripheral blood, taken in the first trimester of pregnancy. The clonotype originates from a female donor with multiple sclerosis, enrolled in a pregnancy study. The CDR3 protein sequence reads: CASSFYRRNTEAFF. The nucleotides are TGTGCCAGCAGCTTTTACAGGCGGAACACTGAAGCTTTCTTT.